Presented here are 28 T cell receptor beta chains from one specimen sequenced in a study of T-cell memory formation after mild COVID-19. In TCRdb, the 5' RACE reads were re-called with MiXCR into one record per CDR3 protein. The table shows 57,000 or so distinct CDR3 sequences, with less than 9.5% occurring only once. The sequenced material came from PBMCs or a T cell subset sorted from them (not recorded which). Every receptor here comes from a man in his late teens or twenties who had mild COVID-19 (a few samples of this study predate the infection). Cell type and time point are not known.

The J gene is TRBJ2-5, the V gene TRBV15; no definite D call. V dropped 0 bases and J dropped 1 base, with 9 bases sitting between them. CDR3 length equals 15 residues. Germline V gene lookup returns CDR1 LNHNV and CDR2 YYDKDF (reference sequence). DNA for the CDR3: TGTGCCACCAGCAGAGATCGGCGGCCCCAAGAGACCCAGTACTTC. This codes for CATSRDRRPQETQYF.

This clonotype was observed a handful of times. The rearrangement uses TRBV9 and TRBJ2-5; D unresolved. The CDR3 sequence is 14 residues long. Trimming took 0 bases from V and 3 from J, leaving 9 bases between them. CDR1 is SGDLS, CDR2 YYNGEE, per germline. CDR3 DNA: TGTGCCAGCAGCGTAGGATTCCGGGAAGAGACCCAGTACTTC. Encoded protein: CASSVGFREETQYF.

The V gene is TRBV15, the J gene TRBJ2-3; D call uncertain. V lost 0 bases and J lost 9, with 7 bases in between. The germline gives CDR1 LNHNV, CDR2 YYDKDF (reference sequence). This CDR3 has 12 amino acids. The CDR3 reads CATSRDQGTQYF. The DNA for the CDR3 is TGTGCCACCAGCAGAGATCAAGGGACGCAGTATTTT.

This clonotype occurred a few times. The V and J genes are TRBV4-1 and TRBJ2-2; 7 positions agree with TRBD1. This CDR3 is built from 15 residues. Losses at the gene ends were 1 base for V and 6 bases for J; bases not matched to a gene: 5. Per germline, CDR1 MGHRA and CDR2 YSYEKL. In DNA form, the CDR3 reads TGCGCCAGCAGCCAAGGACAGGGCGGCGCCGGGGAGCTGTTTTTT. Translation: CASSQGQGGAGELFF.

This clonotype was picked up a small number of times. The V gene is TRBV29-1, the J gene TRBJ2-5, with TRBD2 matching over 8 bases. V lost 7 bases, J lost 1 base, and 5 bases stayed unmatched. Germline V gene data show CDR1 as SQVTM and CDR2 as ANQGSEA. The CDR3 loop spans 13 amino acids. CDR3 DNA sequence: TGCAGCGCGGGGGGGGGCACCCAAGAGACCCAGTACTTC. It yields the protein CSAGGGTQETQYF.

This clonotype came up many times. The chain has TRBV5-6 and TRBJ2-1, with 12 bases identical to TRBD2. This CDR3 is built from 16 residues. Germline V lookup: CDR1 SGHDT, CDR2 YYEEEE. Trimming took 3 bases from V and 7 from J; bases not matched to a gene: 8. The CDR3 protein is CASSSYLAGGVNEQFF. CDR3 nucleotide sequence: TGTGCCAGCAGCTCGTATCTAGCGGGGGGGGTAAATGAGCAGTTCTTC.

The V and J genes are TRBV20-1 and TRBJ2-1; 7 bases align to TRBD2. CDR3 length: 14 amino acids. The trim removed 0 bases at V and 6 bases at J, leaving 5 bases unmatched. Germline loops: CDR1 DFQATT, CDR2 SNEGSKA (reference sequence). CDR3 in amino acids: CSARDRTSSNEQFF. The CDR3 DNA reads TGCAGTGCTAGAGATCGGACTAGTTCCAATGAGCAGTTCTTC.

DNA for the CDR3: TGTGCCAGCATCGAGCCCGGGGGGCCCCACAATGAGCAGTTCTTC. It translates to CASIEPGGPHNEQFF. The chain uses TRBV6-6 and TRBJ2-1, with D perhaps TRBD2 (7 bases). With 7 bases removed from V and 5 bases from J, the gap between germline ends came to 18 bases. The germline CDR1 and CDR2 sequences are MNHNY and SVGAGI (reference sequence). The CDR3 contains 15 residues.

There are a few counts of this clonotype. The V call is TRBV15, the J call TRBJ2-3, with D perhaps given as TRBD1 or TRBD2 (6 bases each). The CDR3 contains 17 residues. CDR1 is LNHNV, CDR2 YYDKDF, per germline (reference sequence). The germline V and J ends were trimmed by 1 base and 3 bases, with 17 bases remaining between them. The DNA for the CDR3 is TGTGCCACCAGCAGAGCCCTTATAGGGGGGAGGACAGATACGCAGTATTTT. Translation gives CATSRALIGGRTDTQYF. Full variable domain (rest looked up from reference TRBV15 and TRBJ2-3): DAMVIQNPRYQVTQFGKPVTLSCSQTLNHNVMYWYQQKSSQAPKLLFHYYDKDFNNEADTPDNFQSRRPNTSFCFLDIRSPGLGDTAMYLCATSRALIGGRTDTQYFGPGTRLTVL.

The rearrangement joins TRBV12-3 or TRBV12-4 to TRBJ1-6, with D possibly matching TRBD1 (5 bases). V lost 3 bases and J lost 6, with 9 bases in between. The length of the CDR3 is 14 residues. The CDR3 loop is CASSFQGGNSPLHF. CDR3 DNA sequence: TGTGCCAGCAGTTTTCAGGGCGGTAATTCACCCCTCCACTTT.

This clonotype was counted between two and nine times. The chain is built from TRBV3-1 and TRBJ2-7; D may match TRBD1 or TRBD2 (5 bases each). The germline V gene has CDR1 LGHDT and CDR2 YNNKEL (reference sequence). The ends were cut back, 1 base at V and 2 bases at J, with 18 bases in the middle. The CDR3 has 17 residues. The CDR3 is CASSQGPGRGATYEQYV. CDR3 coding DNA: TGTGCCAGCAGCCAAGGCCCTGGAAGGGGAGCCACCTACGAGCAGTACGTC.

This clonotype was counted many times. The chain combines TRBV10-3 with TRBJ2-2; 9 nucleotides agree with TRBD1. Losses at the gene ends were 2 bases for V and 1 base for J; bases not matched to a gene: 5. In germline, CDR1 is ENHRY, CDR2 SYGVKD. This CDR3 has 17 amino acids. The CDR3 sequence: CAISERGDRVNTGELFF. The CDR3 DNA sequence: TGTGCCATCAGTGAGCGCGGGGACAGGGTGAACACCGGGGAGCTGTTTTTT.

This sequence joins TRBV4-3 and TRBJ2-3; TRBD2 aligns across 8 bases. V trimming: 1 base; J trimming: 4 bases; junction bases outside the gene matches: 7. The germline CDR1 and CDR2 sequences are LGHNA and YSLEER. This CDR3 region has 16 residues. DNA for the CDR3: TGCGCCAGCAGCCAAGCCGGGGGGGCGACCTCAGATACGCAGTATTTT. Protein: CASSQAGGATSDTQYF.

This clonotype has a count of ten or more. The chain recombines TRBV20-1 with TRBJ2-1, with 10 bases aligning to TRBD2. V was clipped by 6 bases and J by 9 bases; unmatched bases: 23. The CDR3 runs to 18 residues. The germline CDR1 and CDR2 sequences are DFQATT and SNEGSKA (reference sequence). This CDR3 is CSAQPVAGGRKGHGEQFF. CDR3 sequence (DNA): TGCAGTGCCCAACCGGTAGCGGGGGGTCGGAAGGGACACGGTGAGCAGTTCTTC.

The chain recombines TRBV5-6 with TRBJ1-1; possible D gene TRBD1, 5 bases. V lost 4 bases, J lost 4 bases, and 17 bases lay in between. The CDR3 consists of 15 residues. Germline assignment: CDR1 SGHDT and CDR2 YYEEEE. This CDR3 is CASSPRWGVGTEAFF. The CDR3 coding sequence is TGTGCCAGCAGCCCTAGGTGGGGGGTCGGCACTGAAGCTTTCTTT.

The rearrangement joins TRBV5-1 to TRBJ2-1; D is unclear. V lost 5 bases and J 2 bases, leaving 14 bases between the germline ends. The germline CDR1 and CDR2 sequences are SGHRS and YFSETQ. This CDR3 contains 15 residues. CDR3 sequence (DNA): TGCGCCAGCAGTAGAGACCGAGGCCCCTACAATGAGCAGTTCTTC. Translated, it gives CASSRDRGPYNEQFF.

This clonotype was counted between two and nine times. The chain joins TRBV7-3 to TRBJ2-3, with D maybe TRBD2 (6 bases). CDR3 length: 15 residues. In germline, CDR1 is SGHTA, CDR2 FQGTGA. V lost 0 bases to trimming and J lost 7 bases, with 14 bases between them. The CDR3 DNA is TGTGCCAGCAGCTTAACCGGGGAGGTAGGGAATACGCAGTATTTT. Translation: CASSLTGEVGNTQYF.

This clonotype was seen only a few times. The chain is built from TRBV7-3 and TRBJ2-1; 7 bases are shared with TRBD2. This CDR3 contains 14 residues. Germline assignment: CDR1 SGHTA and CDR2 FQGTGA. Unmatched junction bases numbered 6, after V lost 1 base and J lost 9 bases. The CDR3 protein is CASSLSGGGGEQFF. The CDR3 DNA is TGTGCCAGCAGCTTAAGCGGGGGAGGTGGTGAGCAGTTCTTC.

This clonotype has just a few counts. The rearrangement links TRBV3-1 to TRBJ2-7; D gene uncertain. The V gene's germline CDR1 is LGHDT and CDR2 YNNKEL (reference sequence). Trimming left V 0 bases short and J 8 bases short, with 11 bases between. This CDR3 contains 13 residues. This chain's CDR3 is CASSQDPGGKQYV. In nucleotides, the CDR3 is TGTGCCAGCAGCCAAGATCCGGGTGGGAAGCAGTACGTC.

V is TRBV15 and J is TRBJ2-5; D not certain. Trimming removed 1 base at V and 2 bases at J, with 2 bases between. Germline loops: CDR1 LNHNV, CDR2 YYDKDF (reference sequence). This CDR3 region has 12 residues. The CDR3: CATSRGQETQYF. CDR3 DNA: TGTGCCACCAGCAGAGGACAAGAGACCCAGTACTTC.

Within the sample, this clonotype is medium-sized. The chain uses TRBV12-3 or TRBV12-4 and TRBJ1-1; D gene uncertain. CDR3 length equals 13 residues. Trimming shortened V by 6 bases and J by 0 bases, and 8 bases separated the two germline ends. The CDR3 region has the DNA TGTGCCAGCAGGAAAAAAATGAACACTGAAGCTTTCTTT. Its translation is CASRKKMNTEAFF.

This clonotype has a handful of counts. The J gene is TRBJ1-2, the V gene TRBV27; 9 nucleotides line up with TRBD1. V shed 2 bases, J shed 8 bases, and the junction held 18 bases outside the gene matches. The germline CDR1 and CDR2 sequences are MNHEY and SMNVEV (reference sequence). There are 18 residues in the CDR3. CDR3 protein: CASSLLPSSGQGSRGYTF. CDR3 bases: TGTGCCAGCAGTTTACTCCCAAGTTCGGGACAGGGAAGTCGGGGCTACACCTTC.

V gene TRBV12-3 or TRBV12-4 combines with J gene TRBJ1-1, with D possibly being TRBD1 (6 bases). The CDR3 spans 15 residues. With 6 bases removed from V and 1 base from J, the gap between germline ends came to 15 bases. The CDR3 is CASRLWTVPNTEAFF. CDR3 DNA: TGTGCCAGCAGACTTTGGACAGTCCCGAACACTGAAGCTTTCTTT.

The table lists this clonotype with a few counts. The chain is built from TRBV7-2 and TRBJ2-7; perhaps D is TRBD1 or TRBD2 (5 bases each). Trimming cost V 5 bases and J 2 bases, with 13 bases left between them. The CDR3 is 14 residues long. The germline CDR1 and CDR2 sequences are SGHTA and FQGNSA. CDR3 protein: CASSDSRDAYEQYF. CDR3 in DNA: TGTGCCAGCAGCGACAGCAGGGACGCCTACGAGCAGTACTTC.

In this sample, this clonotype turned up a few times. This chain uses TRBV6-6 with TRBJ2-5; 9 nucleotides align to TRBD2. CDR3 length: 15 residues. The V gene's germline CDR1 is MNHNY and CDR2 SVGAGI (reference sequence). Unmatched junction bases numbered 11, after V lost 6 bases and J lost 6 bases. CDR3: CASSNLSGGGKTQYF. In nucleotides, the CDR3 is TGTGCCAGCAGCAACCTTAGCGGGGGCGGGAAGACCCAGTACTTC.

This clonotype was detected a few times. The chain is built from TRBV12-3 or TRBV12-4 and TRBJ1-2; D is uncertain. The CDR3 contains 11 residues. V was trimmed by 10 bases and J by 4 bases, leaving 10 bases between them. Here the CDR3 DNA reads TGTGCCACGTGGAGGGCCTATGGCTACACCTTC. Encoded protein: CATWRAYGYTF.

V is TRBV18 and J is TRBJ1-2; 11 bases are a match to TRBD1. V trimming: 3 bases; J trimming: 6 bases; junction bases outside the gene matches: 9. Germline lookup yields CDR1 KGHSH and CDR2 LQKENI. The CDR3 sequence is 16 residues long. CDR3 coding DNA: TGTGCCAGCTCACCGAGCGCCGGGACAGGGGGGGATGGCTACACCTTC. Translated: CASSPSAGTGGDGYTF.

The chain has TRBV5-5 and TRBJ2-1; 9 positions match TRBD1. Germline loops: CDR1 SGHKS, CDR2 YYEKEE (reference sequence). The CDR3 is made up of 15 amino acids. Trimming took 2 bases from V and 3 from J; bases not matched to a gene: 3. CDR3 nucleotide sequence: TGTGCCAGCAGCTTCCGGGACAGGGACTACAATGAGCAGTTCTTC. Amino acids: CASSFRDRDYNEQFF.